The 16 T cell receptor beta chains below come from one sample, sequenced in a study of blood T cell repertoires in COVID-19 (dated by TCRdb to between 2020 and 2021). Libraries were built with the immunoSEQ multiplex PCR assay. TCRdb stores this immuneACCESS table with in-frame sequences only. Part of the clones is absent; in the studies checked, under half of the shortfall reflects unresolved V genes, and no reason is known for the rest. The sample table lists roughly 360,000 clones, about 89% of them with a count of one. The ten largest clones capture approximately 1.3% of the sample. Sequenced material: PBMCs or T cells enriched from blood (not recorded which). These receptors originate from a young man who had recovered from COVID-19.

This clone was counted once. The CDR3, as DNA: TGCGCCAGCAGCTTGACGTCGGGTGAAAGGGAGACCCAGTACTTC. It encodes CASSLTSGERETQYF. V is TRBV5-1 and J is TRBJ2-5; unclear D gene. The germline V gene encodes CDR1 SGHRS and CDR2 YFSETQ. Trimming shortened V by 1 base and J by 5 bases, and 15 bases separated the two germline ends. The CDR3 consists of 15 residues.

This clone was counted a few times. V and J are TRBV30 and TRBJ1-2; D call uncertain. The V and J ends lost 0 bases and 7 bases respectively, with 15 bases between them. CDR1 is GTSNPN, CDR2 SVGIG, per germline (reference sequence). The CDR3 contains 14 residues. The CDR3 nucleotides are TGTGCCTGGAGTGTACTAGGGTTCCGGTCTGGCTACACCTTC. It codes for CAWSVLGFRSGYTF.

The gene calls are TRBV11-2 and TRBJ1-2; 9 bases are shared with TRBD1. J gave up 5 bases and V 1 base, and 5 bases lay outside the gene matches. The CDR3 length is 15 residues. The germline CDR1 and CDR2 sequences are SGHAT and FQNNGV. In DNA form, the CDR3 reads TGTGCCAGCAGCTTAGGCACAGGGGGCATTTATGGCTACACCTTC. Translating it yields CASSLGTGGIYGYTF.

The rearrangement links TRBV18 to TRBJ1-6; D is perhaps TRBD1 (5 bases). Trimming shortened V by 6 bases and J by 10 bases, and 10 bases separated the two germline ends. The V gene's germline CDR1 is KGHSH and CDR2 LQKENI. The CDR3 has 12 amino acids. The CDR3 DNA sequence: TGTGCCAGCTCGCCGGACACATCACCCCTCCACTTT. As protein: CASSPDTSPLHF.

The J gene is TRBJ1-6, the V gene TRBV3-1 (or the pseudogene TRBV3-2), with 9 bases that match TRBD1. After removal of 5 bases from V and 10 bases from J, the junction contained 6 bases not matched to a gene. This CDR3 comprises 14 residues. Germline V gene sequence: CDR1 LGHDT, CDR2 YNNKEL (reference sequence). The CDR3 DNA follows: TGTGCCAGCAGCAACCGGGACAGGGACTCACCCCTCCACTTT. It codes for CASSNRDRDSPLHF.

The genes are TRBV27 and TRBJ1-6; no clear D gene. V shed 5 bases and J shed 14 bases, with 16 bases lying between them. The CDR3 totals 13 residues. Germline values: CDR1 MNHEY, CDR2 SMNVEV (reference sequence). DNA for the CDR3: TGTGCCAGCAGTCTGCAACCGTTCTCGGCCCTCCACTTT. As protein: CASSLQPFSALHF.

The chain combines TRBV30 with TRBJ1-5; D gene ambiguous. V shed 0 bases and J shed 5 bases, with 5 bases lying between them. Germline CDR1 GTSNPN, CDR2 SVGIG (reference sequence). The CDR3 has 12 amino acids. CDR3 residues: CAWSVGDQPQHF. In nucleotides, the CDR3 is TGTGCCTGGAGTGTCGGGGATCAGCCCCAGCATTTT. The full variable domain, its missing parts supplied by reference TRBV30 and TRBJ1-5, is SQTIHQWPATLVQPVGSPLSLECTVEGTSNPNLYWYRQAAGRGLQLLFYSVGIGQISSEVPQNLSASRPQDRQFILSSKKLLLSDSGFYLCAWSVGDQPQHFGDGTRLSIL.

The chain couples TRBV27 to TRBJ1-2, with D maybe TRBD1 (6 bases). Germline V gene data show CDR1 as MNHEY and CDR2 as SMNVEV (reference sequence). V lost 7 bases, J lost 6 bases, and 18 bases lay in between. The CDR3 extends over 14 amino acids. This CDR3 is CASMGAVHGDGYTF. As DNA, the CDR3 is TGTGCCAGCATGGGGGCGGTCCATGGGGATGGCTACACCTTC.

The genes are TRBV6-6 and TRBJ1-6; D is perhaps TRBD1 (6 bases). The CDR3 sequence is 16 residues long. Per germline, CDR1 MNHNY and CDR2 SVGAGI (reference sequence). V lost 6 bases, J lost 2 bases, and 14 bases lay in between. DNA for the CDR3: TGTGCCAGCAGGAGGCAGGGGAGGGCCTATAATTCACCCCTCCACTTT. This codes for CASRRQGRAYNSPLHF.

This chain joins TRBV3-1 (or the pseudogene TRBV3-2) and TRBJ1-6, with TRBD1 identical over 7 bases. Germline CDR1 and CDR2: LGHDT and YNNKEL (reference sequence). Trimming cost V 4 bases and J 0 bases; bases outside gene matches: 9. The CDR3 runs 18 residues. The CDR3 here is CASSPERDSGSYNSPLHF. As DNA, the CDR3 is TGTGCCAGCAGCCCAGAAAGGGACAGCGGCTCCTATAATTCACCCCTCCACTTT.

The CDR3, as DNA: TGTGCCAGCTCACCTTGGACTAGCGGGGGCTACTCCTACGAGCAGTACTTC. This codes for CASSPWTSGGYSYEQYF. The chain links TRBV18 to TRBJ2-7, with 13 bases lining up with TRBD2. The junction had 5 bases not matched to a gene; V was cut back by 3 bases and J by 0 bases. CDR1 and CDR2 from the germline V gene are KGHSH and LQKENI. The CDR3 sequence is 17 residues long. The full variable domain, rest sourced from reference TRBV18 and TRBJ2-7, is NAGVMQNPRHLVRRRGQEARLRCSPMKGHSHVYWYRQLPEEGLKFMVYLQKENIIDESGMPKERFSAEFPKEGPSILRIQQVVRGDSAAYFCASSPWTSGGYSYEQYFGPGTRLTVT.

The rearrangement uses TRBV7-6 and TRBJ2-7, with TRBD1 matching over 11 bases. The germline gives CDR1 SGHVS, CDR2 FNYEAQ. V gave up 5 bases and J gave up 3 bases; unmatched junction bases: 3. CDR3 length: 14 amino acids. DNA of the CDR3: TGTGCCAGCAGCCCCGGGACAGGGGGCTACGAGCAGTACTTC. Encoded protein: CASSPGTGGYEQYF.

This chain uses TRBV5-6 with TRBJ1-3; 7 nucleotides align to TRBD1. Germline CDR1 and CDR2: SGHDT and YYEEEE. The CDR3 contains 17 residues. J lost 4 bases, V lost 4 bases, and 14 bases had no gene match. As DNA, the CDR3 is TGTGCCAGCAGCCGACCCGGGACAGTGGGGCAAGGAAACACCATATATTTT. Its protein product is CASSRPGTVGQGNTIYF.

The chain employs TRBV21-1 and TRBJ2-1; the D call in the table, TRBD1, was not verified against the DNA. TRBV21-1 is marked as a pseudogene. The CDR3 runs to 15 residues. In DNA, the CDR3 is TGTGCCAGCAGCAAAGGGGGCAGCCTAAGCGATGAGCAGTTCTTC. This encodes CASSKGGSLSDEQFF.

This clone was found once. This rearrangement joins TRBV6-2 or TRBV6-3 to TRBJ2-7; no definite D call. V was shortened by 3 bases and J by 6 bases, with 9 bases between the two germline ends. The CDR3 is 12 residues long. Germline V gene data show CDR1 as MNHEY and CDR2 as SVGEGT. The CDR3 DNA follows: TGTGCCAGCAGTTATCCGTCCCGCGAGCAGTACTTC. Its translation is CASSYPSREQYF.

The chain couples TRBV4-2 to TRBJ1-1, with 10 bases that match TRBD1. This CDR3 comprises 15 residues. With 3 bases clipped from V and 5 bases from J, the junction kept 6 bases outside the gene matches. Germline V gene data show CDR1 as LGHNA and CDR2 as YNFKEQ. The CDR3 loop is CASSHPGQGKTEAFF. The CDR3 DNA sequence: TGTGCCAGCAGCCACCCGGGACAGGGGAAGACTGAAGCTTTCTTT.